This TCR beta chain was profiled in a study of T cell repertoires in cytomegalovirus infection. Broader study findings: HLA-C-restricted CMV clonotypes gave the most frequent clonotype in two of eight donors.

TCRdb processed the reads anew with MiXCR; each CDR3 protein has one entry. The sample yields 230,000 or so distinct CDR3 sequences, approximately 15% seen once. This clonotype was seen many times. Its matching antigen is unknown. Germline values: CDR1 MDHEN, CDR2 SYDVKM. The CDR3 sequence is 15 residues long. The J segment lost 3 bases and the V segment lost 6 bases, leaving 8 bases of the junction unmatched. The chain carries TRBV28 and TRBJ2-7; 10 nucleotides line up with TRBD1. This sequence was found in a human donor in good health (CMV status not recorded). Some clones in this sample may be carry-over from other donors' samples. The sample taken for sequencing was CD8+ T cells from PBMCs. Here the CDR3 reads CASRNRDRGLYEQYF. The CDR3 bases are TGTGCCAGCAGAAACCGGGACAGGGGACTCTACGAGCAGTACTTC.